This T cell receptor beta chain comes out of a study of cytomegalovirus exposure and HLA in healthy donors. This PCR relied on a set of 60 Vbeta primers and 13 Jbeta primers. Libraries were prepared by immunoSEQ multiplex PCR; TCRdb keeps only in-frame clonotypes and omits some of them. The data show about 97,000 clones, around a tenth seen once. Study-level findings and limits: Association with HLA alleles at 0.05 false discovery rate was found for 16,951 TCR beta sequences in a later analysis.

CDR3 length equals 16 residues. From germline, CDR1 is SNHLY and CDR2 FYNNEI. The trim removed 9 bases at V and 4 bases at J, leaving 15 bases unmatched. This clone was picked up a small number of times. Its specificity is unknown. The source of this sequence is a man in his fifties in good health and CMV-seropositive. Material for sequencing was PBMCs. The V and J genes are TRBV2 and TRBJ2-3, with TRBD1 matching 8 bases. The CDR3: CASRETAGGSADTQYF. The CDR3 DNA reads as TGTGCCAGTCGAGAAACCGCAGGGGGCTCTGCAGATACGCAGTATTTT.